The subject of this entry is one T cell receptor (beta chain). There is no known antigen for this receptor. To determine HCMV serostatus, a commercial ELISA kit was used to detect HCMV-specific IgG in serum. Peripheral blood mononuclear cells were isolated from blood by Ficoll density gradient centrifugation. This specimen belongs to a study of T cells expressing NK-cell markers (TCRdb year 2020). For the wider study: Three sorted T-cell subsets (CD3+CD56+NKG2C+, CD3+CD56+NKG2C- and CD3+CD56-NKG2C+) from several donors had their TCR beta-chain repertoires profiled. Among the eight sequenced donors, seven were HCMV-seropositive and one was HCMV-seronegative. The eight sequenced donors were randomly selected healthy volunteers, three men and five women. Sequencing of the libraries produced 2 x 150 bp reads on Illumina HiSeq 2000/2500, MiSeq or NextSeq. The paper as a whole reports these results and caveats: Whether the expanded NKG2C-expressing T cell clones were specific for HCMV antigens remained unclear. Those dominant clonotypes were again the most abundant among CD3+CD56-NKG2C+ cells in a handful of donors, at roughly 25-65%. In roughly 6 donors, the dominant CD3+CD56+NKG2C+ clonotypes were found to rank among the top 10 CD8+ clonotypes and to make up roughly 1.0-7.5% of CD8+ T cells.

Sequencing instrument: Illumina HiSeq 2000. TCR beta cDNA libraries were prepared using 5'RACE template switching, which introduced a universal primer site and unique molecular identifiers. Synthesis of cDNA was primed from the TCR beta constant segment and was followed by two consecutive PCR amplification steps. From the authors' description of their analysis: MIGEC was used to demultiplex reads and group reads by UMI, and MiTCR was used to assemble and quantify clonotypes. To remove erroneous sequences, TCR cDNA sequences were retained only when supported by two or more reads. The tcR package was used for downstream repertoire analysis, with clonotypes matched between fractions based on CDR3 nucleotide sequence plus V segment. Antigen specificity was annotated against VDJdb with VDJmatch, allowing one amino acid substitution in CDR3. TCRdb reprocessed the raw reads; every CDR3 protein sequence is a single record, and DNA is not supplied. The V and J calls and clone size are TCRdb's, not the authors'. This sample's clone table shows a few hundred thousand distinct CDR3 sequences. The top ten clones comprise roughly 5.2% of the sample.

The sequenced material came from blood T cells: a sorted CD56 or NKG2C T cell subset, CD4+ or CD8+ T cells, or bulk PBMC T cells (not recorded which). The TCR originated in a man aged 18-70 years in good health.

This receptor carries the CDR3 CASSPIIGRGDSYEQYF. The rearrangement combines TRBV11-2 with TRBJ2-7; lacking DNA, the TRBD1 call made by TCRdb goes unchecked. CDR1 and CDR2, looked up from the germline V gene, are SGHAT and FQNNGV. The CDR3 sequence holds 17 residues, the cysteine and phenylalanine included. No DNA is given.